Listed below are T cell receptor beta chains from one sample, sequenced in a study of regulatory T cells in long-lasting Graves disease. TCRdb reprocessed the multiplex PCR reads via MiXCR and lists one record per CDR3 protein. Seen here are roughly 430,000 distinct CDR3 sequences, around 17% observed once, and the top ten hold roughly 10%. The data were also submitted as part of a second study, on T cells in Graves' hyperthyroidism and ophthalmopathy.

The source was peripheral blood mononuclear cells (PBMCs), collected at new diagnosis, from a patient treated with antithyroid drugs. The receptor source for this set is a woman in her twenties or thirties with Graves disease. The CDR3 runs from the conserved cysteine through the conserved F or W. A D gene is named only where the DNA matches it firmly. The size of a clone is reported for some rows only, either as once, few or many, or as a class for expanded clones.

clone_size	d_call	v_call	j_call	cdr3_aa	cdr3_nt
many	-	TRBV7-8	TRBJ2-7	CASSPGAVSYEQYF	TGTGCCAGCAGCCCTGGGGCGGTTTCCTACGAGCAGTACTTC
many	-	TRBV29-1	TRBJ2-7	CSVADRFSSYEQYF	TGCAGCGTTGCTGACAGGTTCAGCTCCTACGAGCAGTACTTC
-	-	TRBV30	TRBJ2-5	CAWSAPGGSQYF	TGTGCCTGGAGTGCCCCCGGTGGGTCCCAGTACTTC
many	-	TRBV5-6	TRBJ2-3	CASSSIIGLRGPQYF	TGTGCCAGCAGCTCGATCATTGGGTTGCGGGGTCCGCAGTATTTT
-	TRBD2	TRBV30	TRBJ2-5	CAWSRGLAGIETQYF	TGTGCCTGGAGCCGCGGACTAGCGGGTATAGAGACCCAGTACTTC
many	TRBD1	TRBV30	TRBJ2-7	CAWNVQGALDEQYF	TGTGCCTGGAACGTTCAGGGGGCTCTAGACGAGCAGTACTTC
-	-	TRBV7-9	TRBJ2-7	CASSLEEASYEQYF	TGTGCCAGCAGCTTAGAAGAAGCCTCCTACGAGCAGTACTTC
-	-	TRBV7-3	TRBJ1-6	CASSLRGAASPLHF	TGTGCCAGCAGCTTAAGGGGGGCAGCTTCACCCCTCCACTTT
many	-	TRBV6-1	TRBJ1-4	CATAGEKLFF	TGTGCCACAGCTGGGGAAAAACTGTTTTTT
once	TRBD2	TRBV7-3	TRBJ2-3	CASSSYEAGDTDTQYF	TGTGCCAGCAGCTCTTATGAGGCGGGAGACACAGATACGCAGTATTTT
few	-	TRBV19	TRBJ1-2	CASSKQGQGSYGYTF	TGTGCCAGTAGTAAACAGGGACAAGGCTCCTATGGCTACACCTTC
-	TRBD2	TRBV3-1	TRBJ2-5	CASSQEGTSGRGETQYF	TGTGCCAGCAGCCAAGAGGGGACTAGCGGGAGAGGAGAGACCCAGTACTTC
few	-	TRBV7-9	TRBJ2-3	CASSPDWASSILDTQYF	TGTGCCAGCAGCCCCGACTGGGCTAGCTCCATTCTAGATACGCAGTATTTT
many	TRBD2	TRBV7-8	TRBJ2-2	CASSPRGAGEDTGELFF	TGTGCCAGCAGCCCCCGGGGAGCGGGAGAAGATACCGGGGAGCTGTTTTTT
-	-	TRBV5-5	TRBJ2-5	CASSLGQDKETQYF	TGTGCCAGCAGCTTGGGACAGGATAAAGAGACCCAGTACTTC
-	-	TRBV20-1	TRBJ2-1	CSAGQRNEQFF	TGCAGTGCAGGACAGCGGAATGAGCAGTTCTTC
many	TRBD1	TRBV28	TRBJ1-5	CASRRQGDQPQHF	TGTGCCAGCCGGAGACAGGGAGACCAGCCCCAGCATTTT
-	TRBD2	TRBV20-1	TRBJ2-7	CSARDFTSGFTYEQYF	TGCAGTGCTAGAGATTTCACTAGCGGGTTTACCTACGAGCAGTACTTC
many	TRBD1	TRBV12-3/TRBV12-4	TRBJ1-1	CASILTGWYTEAFF	TGTGCCAGCATTCTGACAGGGTGGTACACTGAAGCTTTCTTT
-	-	TRBV20-1	TRBJ1-6	CSVTGPNSPLHF	TGCAGTGTAACGGGACCCAATTCACCCCTCCACTTT
-	TRBD2	TRBV4-1	TRBJ2-5	CASSQSGTSGDQETQYF	TGCGCCAGCAGCCAGTCCGGGACTAGCGGGGATCAAGAGACCCAGTACTTC
few	-	TRBV15	TRBJ2-5	CATSSELPQETQYF	TGTGCCACCAGCAGCGAACTGCCCCAAGAGACCCAGTACTTC
-	-	TRBV24-1	TRBJ2-1	CATSDPGSLEYNEQFF	TGTGCCACCAGTGACCCCGGGAGCTTGGAATACAATGAGCAGTTCTTC
-	TRBD1	TRBV7-9	TRBJ1-4	CASSPDRGHEKLFF	TGTGCCAGCAGCCCCGACAGGGGGCATGAAAAACTGTTTTTT
many	-	TRBV5-1	TRBJ2-1	CASSLAGGEQFF	TGCGCCAGCAGCTTGGCCGGGGGCGAGCAGTTCTTC
-	TRBD2	TRBV10-3	TRBJ2-1	CAISESTSGSGEQFF	TGTGCCATCAGTGAGTCGACTAGCGGGAGCGGTGAGCAGTTCTTC
-	TRBD2	TRBV4-2	TRBJ2-1	CASSQSPGTSEQFF	TGTGCCAGCAGCCAATCTCCGGGGACTAGCGAGCAGTTCTTC
few	TRBD2	TRBV13	TRBJ2-7	CASSSWTSGSSYEQYF	TGTGCCAGCAGCTCATGGACTAGCGGGAGTTCTTACGAGCAGTACTTC
many	TRBD1	TRBV6-5	TRBJ1-2	CASSSSDRGGGYTF	TGTGCCAGCAGTTCCTCTGACAGGGGCGGTGGCTACACCTTC
many	-	TRBV18	TRBJ1-2	CASSPNPGTYGYTF	TGTGCCAGCTCACCTAATCCAGGGACCTATGGCTACACCTTC
many	TRBD1	TRBV6-2/TRBV6-3	TRBJ2-7	CASGTGVHEQYF	TGTGCCAGCGGGACAGGGGTGCACGAGCAGTACTTC
-	-	TRBV24-1	TRBJ2-3	CATSDRGDTDTQYF	TGTGCCACCAGTGATAGGGGGGACACAGATACGCAGTATTTT
-	-	TRBV29-1	TRBJ1-5	CSALGTGQPQHF	TGCAGCGCTTTGGGGACGGGACAGCCCCAGCATTTT
few	-	TRBV15	TRBJ2-1	CATSIGPYNEQFF	TGTGCCACCAGCATTGGCCCCTACAATGAGCAGTTCTTC
many	TRBD1	TRBV6-2/TRBV6-3	TRBJ1-5	CASGQASNQPQHF	TGTGCCAGCGGACAGGCCAGCAATCAGCCCCAGCATTTT
many	-	TRBV7-2	TRBJ2-1	CASSRFGGTYNEQFF	TGTGCCAGCAGCCGTTTTGGGGGTACCTACAATGAGCAGTTCTTC
-	-	TRBV5-6	TRBJ1-4	CASSLLPGSGEKLFF	TGTGCCAGCAGCTTGCTCCCCGGGAGTGGTGAAAAACTGTTTTTT
-	-	TRBV27	TRBJ2-5	CASSLHGLERKGTQYF	TGTGCCAGCAGTTTACACGGTTTAGAAAGAAAAGGGACCCAGTACTTC
many	TRBD1	TRBV15	TRBJ1-1	CATSSRTGANTEAFF	TGTGCCACCAGCTCCCGGACAGGGGCGAACACTGAAGCTTTCTTT
-	TRBD2	TRBV11-2	TRBJ2-1	CASSLRDSGSFTEQFF	TGTGCCAGCAGCCTTCGCGATAGCGGGAGTTTCACTGAGCAGTTCTTC
many	TRBD2	TRBV20-1	TRBJ2-7	CSATPGTRLSEQYF	TGCAGTGCTACCCCCGGGACTAGGCTCTCCGAGCAGTACTTC
few	-	TRBV6-1	TRBJ2-1	CASEGEPGAGNEQFF	TGTGCCAGCGAGGGTGAGCCAGGTGCAGGCAATGAGCAGTTCTTC
many	TRBD2	TRBV29-1	TRBJ2-7	CSVVTTSGRWEQYF	TGCAGCGTTGTTACGACTAGCGGGAGGTGGGAGCAGTACTTC
many	TRBD1	TRBV27	TRBJ2-1	CASGAGTDGNEQFF	TGTGCCAGCGGAGCCGGGACAGACGGTAATGAGCAGTTCTTC
many	TRBD2	TRBV5-1	TRBJ2-2	CASSPRTSEGNTGELFF	TGCGCCAGCAGCCCCCGGACTAGCGAGGGGAACACCGGGGAGCTGTTTTTT